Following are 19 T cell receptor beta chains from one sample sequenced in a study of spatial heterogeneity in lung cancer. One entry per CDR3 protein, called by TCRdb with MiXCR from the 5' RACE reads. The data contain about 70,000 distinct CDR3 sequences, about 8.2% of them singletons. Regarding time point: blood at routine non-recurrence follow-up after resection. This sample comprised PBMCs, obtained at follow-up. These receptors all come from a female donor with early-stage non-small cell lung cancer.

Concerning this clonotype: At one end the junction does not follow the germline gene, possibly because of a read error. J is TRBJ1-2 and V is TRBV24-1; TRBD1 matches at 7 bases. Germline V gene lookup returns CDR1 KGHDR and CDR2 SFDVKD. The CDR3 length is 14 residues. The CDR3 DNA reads TGTACCACCAGTGATACAGGGGTTTCCTATGGCTACACCTTC. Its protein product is CTTSDTGVSYGYTF.

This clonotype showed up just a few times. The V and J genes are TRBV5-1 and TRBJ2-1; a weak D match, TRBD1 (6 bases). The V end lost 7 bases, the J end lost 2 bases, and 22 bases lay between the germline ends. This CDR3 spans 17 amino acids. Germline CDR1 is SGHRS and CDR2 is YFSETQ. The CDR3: CASRRGGGAETYNEQFF. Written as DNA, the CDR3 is TGCGCCAGCCGACGAGGGGGTGGCGCGGAGACCTACAATGAGCAGTTCTTC. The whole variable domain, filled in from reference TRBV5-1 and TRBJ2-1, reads KAGVTQTPRYLIKTRGQQVTLSCSPISGHRSVSWYQQTPGQGLQFLFEYFSETQRNKGNFPGRFSGRQFSNSRSEMNVSTLELGDSALYLCASRRGGGAETYNEQFFGPGTRLTVL.

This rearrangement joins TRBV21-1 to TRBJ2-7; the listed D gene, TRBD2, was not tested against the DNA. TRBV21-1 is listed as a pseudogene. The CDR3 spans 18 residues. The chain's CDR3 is CASSKGELAGLTSYEQYF. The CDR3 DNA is TGTGCCAGCAGCAAAGGAGAGTTAGCGGGACTAACTTCCTACGAGCAGTACTTC.

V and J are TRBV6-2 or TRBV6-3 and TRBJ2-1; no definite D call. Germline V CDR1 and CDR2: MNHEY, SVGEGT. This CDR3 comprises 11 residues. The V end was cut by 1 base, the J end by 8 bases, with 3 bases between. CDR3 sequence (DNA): TGTGCCAGCAGTTACTTCGATGAGCAGTTCTTC. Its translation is CASSYFDEQFF.

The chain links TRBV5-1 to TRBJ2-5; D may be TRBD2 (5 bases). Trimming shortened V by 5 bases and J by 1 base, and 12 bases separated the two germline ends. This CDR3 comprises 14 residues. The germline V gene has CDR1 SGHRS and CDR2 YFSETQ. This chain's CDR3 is CASSYQTTQETQYF. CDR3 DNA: TGCGCCAGCAGTTACCAGACTACCCAAGAGACCCAGTACTTC.

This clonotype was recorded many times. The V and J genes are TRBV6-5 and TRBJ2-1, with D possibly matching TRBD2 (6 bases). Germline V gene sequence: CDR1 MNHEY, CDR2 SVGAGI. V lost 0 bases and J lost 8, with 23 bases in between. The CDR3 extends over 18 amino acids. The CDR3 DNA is TGTGCCAGCAGTTACTCTGGTCAGTTCGGCGGGGTTCGCGATGAGCAGTTCTTC. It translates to CASSYSGQFGGVRDEQFF.

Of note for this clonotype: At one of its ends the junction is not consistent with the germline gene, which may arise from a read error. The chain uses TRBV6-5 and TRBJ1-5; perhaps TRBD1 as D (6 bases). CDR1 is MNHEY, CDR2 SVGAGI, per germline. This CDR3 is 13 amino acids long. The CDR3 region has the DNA TGTGCTAGCAGGGGACGGGATAATCAGCCCCAGCATTTT. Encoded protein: CASRGRDNQPQHF.

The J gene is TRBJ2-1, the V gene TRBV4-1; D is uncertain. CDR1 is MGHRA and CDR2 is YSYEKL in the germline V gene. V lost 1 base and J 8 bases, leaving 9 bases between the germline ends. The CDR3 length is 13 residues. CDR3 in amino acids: CASSQGIRDEQFF. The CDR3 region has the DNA TGCGCCAGCAGCCAAGGGATCCGCGATGAGCAGTTCTTC.

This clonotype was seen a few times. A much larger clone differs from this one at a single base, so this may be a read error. The CDR3 protein is CASSWAVDYTF. In nucleotides, the CDR3 is TGTGCCAGCTCATGGGCCGTGGACTACACCTTC. The chain couples TRBV18 to TRBJ1-2; D gene ambiguous. Germline values: CDR1 KGHSH, CDR2 LQKENI. The ends were cut back, 5 bases at V and 10 bases at J, with 11 bases in the middle. This CDR3 is built from 11 residues.

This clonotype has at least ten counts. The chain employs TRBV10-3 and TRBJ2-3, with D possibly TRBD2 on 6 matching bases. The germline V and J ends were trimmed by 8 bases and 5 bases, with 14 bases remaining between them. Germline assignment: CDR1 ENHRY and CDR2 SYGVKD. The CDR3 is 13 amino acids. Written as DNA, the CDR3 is TGTGCCATCGCGACGGGAGAAAAAGATACGCAGTATTTT. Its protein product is CAIATGEKDTQYF.

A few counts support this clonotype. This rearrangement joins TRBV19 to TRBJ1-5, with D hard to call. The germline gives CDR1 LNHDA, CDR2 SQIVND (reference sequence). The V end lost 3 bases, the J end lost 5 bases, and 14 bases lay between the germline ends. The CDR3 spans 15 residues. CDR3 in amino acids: CASSIEGRLDQPQHF. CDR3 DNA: TGTGCCAGTAGTATTGAAGGGCGGCTGGATCAGCCCCAGCATTTT.

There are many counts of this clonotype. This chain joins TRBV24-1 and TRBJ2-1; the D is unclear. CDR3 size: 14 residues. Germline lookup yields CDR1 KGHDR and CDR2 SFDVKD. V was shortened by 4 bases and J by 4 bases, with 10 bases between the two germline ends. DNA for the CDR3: TGTGCCACCAGTGACCCGGACGCTTACAATGAGCAGTTCTTC. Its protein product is CATSDPDAYNEQFF.

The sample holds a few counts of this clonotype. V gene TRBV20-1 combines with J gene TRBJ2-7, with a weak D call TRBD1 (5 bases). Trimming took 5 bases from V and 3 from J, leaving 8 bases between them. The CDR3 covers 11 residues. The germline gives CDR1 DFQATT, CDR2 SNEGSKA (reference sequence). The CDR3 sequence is CSAFQGYEQYF. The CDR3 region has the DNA TGCAGTGCTTTCCAGGGCTACGAGCAGTACTTC.

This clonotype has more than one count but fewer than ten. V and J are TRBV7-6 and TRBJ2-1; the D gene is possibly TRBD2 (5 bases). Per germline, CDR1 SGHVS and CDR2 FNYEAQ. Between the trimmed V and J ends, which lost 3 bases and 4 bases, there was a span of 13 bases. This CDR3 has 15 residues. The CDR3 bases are TGTGCCAGCAGCTTCAACGGGGTCGAATACAATGAGCAGTTCTTC. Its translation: CASSFNGVEYNEQFF.

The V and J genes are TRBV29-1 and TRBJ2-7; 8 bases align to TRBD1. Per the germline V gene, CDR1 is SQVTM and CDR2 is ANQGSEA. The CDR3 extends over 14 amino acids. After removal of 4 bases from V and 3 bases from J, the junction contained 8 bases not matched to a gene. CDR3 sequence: CSVGGTGRGYEQYF. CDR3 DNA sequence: TGCAGCGTTGGGGGGACAGGCCGGGGCTACGAGCAGTACTTC.

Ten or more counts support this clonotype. This chain's CDR3 is CASSLGTSSYNEQFF. In DNA form, the CDR3 reads TGTGCCAGCAGCTTAGGGACTAGCTCCTACAATGAGCAGTTCTTC. The chain links TRBV7-3 to TRBJ2-1; 8 bases are shared with TRBD2. The trim removed 2 bases at V and 0 bases at J, leaving 0 bases unmatched. Germline assignment: CDR1 SGHTA and CDR2 FQGTGA. This CDR3 spans 15 amino acids. Drawing the rest from reference TRBV7-3 and TRBJ2-1, the complete variable domain is GAGVSQTPSNKVTEKGKYVELRCDPISGHTALYWYRQSLGQGPEFLIYFQGTGAADDSGLPNDRFFAVRPEGSVSTLKIQRTERGDSAVYLCASSLGTSSYNEQFFGPGTRLTVL.

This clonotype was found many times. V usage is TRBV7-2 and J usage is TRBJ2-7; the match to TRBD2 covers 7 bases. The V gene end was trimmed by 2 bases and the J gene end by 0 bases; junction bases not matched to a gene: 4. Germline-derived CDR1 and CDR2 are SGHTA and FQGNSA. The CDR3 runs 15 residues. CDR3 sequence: CASSLFGRYSYEQYF. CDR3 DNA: TGTGCCAGCAGCTTATTCGGGAGGTACTCCTACGAGCAGTACTTC.

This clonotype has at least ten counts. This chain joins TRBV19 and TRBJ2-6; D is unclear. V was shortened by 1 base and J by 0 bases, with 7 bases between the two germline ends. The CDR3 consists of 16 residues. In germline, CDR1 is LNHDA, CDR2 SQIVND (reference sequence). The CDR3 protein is CASSIGSDSGANVLTF. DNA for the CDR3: TGTGCCAGTAGTATAGGTTCGGACTCTGGGGCCAACGTCCTGACTTTC.

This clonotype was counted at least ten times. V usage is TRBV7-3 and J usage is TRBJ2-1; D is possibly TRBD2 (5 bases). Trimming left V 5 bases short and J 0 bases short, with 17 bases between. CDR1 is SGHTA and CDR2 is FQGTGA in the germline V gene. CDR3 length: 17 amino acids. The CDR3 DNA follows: TGTGCCAGCAGCCAGCTAGCCGGGCTAGGCTCCTACAATGAGCAGTTCTTC. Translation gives CASSQLAGLGSYNEQFF.